This entry lists 21 T cell receptor beta chains sequenced from one sample in a study of blood T cells in healthy people across ages. Alongside a J-beta primer mix, a sample-barcoded 5' primer served in a second PCR lasting about 7 to 11 cycles. TCRdb re-called the 5' RACE reads with MiXCR, one entry per CDR3 protein. The data contain 550,000 to 800,000 distinct CDR3 sequences, about 30% of them seen just once; the ten biggest clones take up 15%. Sample: blood. The origin of the receptors is a woman of 80 years or more in good health.

This clonotype was counted many times. The chain joins TRBV28 to TRBJ2-7; D possibly matches TRBD1 or TRBD2 (7 bases each). The CDR3 covers 17 residues. CDR1 and CDR2 (germline): MDHEN, SYDVKM. The V end was cut by 5 bases, the J end by 1 base, with 21 bases between. CDR3 amino acids: CASSPPGGGSLSYEQYF. In DNA form, the CDR3 reads TGTGCCAGCAGTCCCCCAGGGGGAGGGAGTCTTTCCTACGAGCAGTACTTC.

For the CDR3, the DNA is TGCGCCAGCAGCTTAGGGCCCGTTGTGAACACTGAAGCTTTCTTT. It yields the protein CASSLGPVVNTEAFF. This rearrangement joins TRBV5-1 to TRBJ1-1; the D is unclear. The CDR3 extends over 15 amino acids. Trimming shortened V by 2 bases and J by 0 bases, and 11 bases separated the two germline ends. Germline assignment: CDR1 SGHRS and CDR2 YFSETQ.

As to this clonotype: A read error may be the cause here, since a much bigger clone is one base away. J is TRBJ1-4 and V is TRBV5-1; TRBD1 matches 11 bases. The junction had 10 bases not matched to a gene; V was cut back by 4 bases and J by 8 bases. CDR1 and CDR2 from the germline V gene are SGHRS and YFSETQ. This CDR3 has 16 residues. The CDR3 DNA reads TGCGCCAGCAGCGCCCCCGGGACAGGGGGTTTAGAAAAACTGTTTTTT. Amino acids: CASSAPGTGGLEKLFF.

This clonotype was detected many times. The V and J genes are TRBV7-6 and TRBJ2-1; D is ambiguous. This CDR3 region has 13 residues. Germline V gene sequence: CDR1 SGHVS, CDR2 FNYEAQ. Trimming removed 2 bases at V and 4 bases at J, with 6 bases between. CDR3 in DNA: TGTGCCAGCAGCTTACCCACTTACAATGAGCAGTTCTTC. It translates to CASSLPTYNEQFF.

A few counts support this clonotype. It may be a read error: a sequence one base away is much more abundant. This chain links TRBV4-2 with TRBJ1-5; D gene uncertain. CDR3 length: 13 amino acids. Germline CDR1 is LGHNA and CDR2 is YNFKEQ. CDR3 loop: CASSQNSDQPQHF. Written as DNA, the CDR3 is TGTGCCAGCAGCCAAAATAGCGATCAGCCCCAGCATTTT.

Many counts were recorded for this clonotype. The DNA of the CDR3 is TGCAGTGCTACTCAGTCAACCTACGAGCAGTACTTC. Residues: CSATQSTYEQYF. The rearrangement joins TRBV20-1 to TRBJ2-7; no firm D call. Germline-derived CDR1 and CDR2 are DFQATT and SNEGSKA (reference sequence). The CDR3 is 12 residues long. V lost 4 bases to trimming and J lost 2 bases, with 9 bases between them.

This clonotype was counted at least ten times. This sequence joins TRBV4-1 and TRBJ2-1; 12 bases line up with TRBD2. The CDR3 is 18 amino acids. Germline CDR1 reads MGHRA; CDR2 reads YSYEKL. V shed 1 base, J shed 3 bases, and the junction held 7 bases outside the gene matches. The CDR3: CASSQGASGGAIYNEQFF. The CDR3 nucleotides read TGCGCCAGCAGCCAAGGGGCTAGCGGGGGGGCCATCTACAATGAGCAGTTCTTC.

This clonotype occurred many times. The chain carries TRBV29-1 and TRBJ2-1; 9 nucleotides match TRBD1. Losses at the gene ends were 7 bases for V and 9 bases for J; bases not matched to a gene: 10. Germline assignment: CDR1 SQVTM and CDR2 ANQGSEA. The CDR3 spans 13 residues. CDR3 sequence reads: CSASGQGKGEQFF. The CDR3 DNA reads as TGCAGCGCCTCTGGACAGGGGAAGGGTGAGCAGTTCTTC.

This clonotype was counted ten times or more. The chain has TRBV6-2 or TRBV6-3 and TRBJ2-1; a possible D gene is TRBD1 (5 bases). The CDR3 covers 11 residues. Between the trimmed V and J ends, which lost 10 bases and 12 bases, there was a span of 16 bases. In germline, CDR1 is MNHEY, CDR2 SVGEGT. Here the CDR3 reads CATTQGIGQFF. The DNA of the CDR3 is TGTGCCACCACCCAGGGTATTGGGCAGTTCTTC.

The chain has TRBV20-1 and TRBJ2-3; TRBD2 matches 9 bases. V was clipped by 5 bases and J by 1 base; unmatched bases: 7. Per germline, CDR1 DFQATT and CDR2 SNEGSKA (reference sequence). CDR3 length equals 15 residues. The CDR3 bases are TGCAGTGCTTCCAAGACTAGCGGCCGCACAGATACGCAGTATTTT. Translation gives CSASKTSGRTDTQYF.

This clonotype was counted ten times or more. This sequence joins TRBV30 and TRBJ2-1, with no clear D. The V gene lost 5 bases and the J gene lost 4 bases, with 9 bases spanning the gap. This CDR3 region has 12 residues. Germline loops: CDR1 GTSNPN, CDR2 SVGIG (reference sequence). As DNA, the CDR3 is TGTGCCTGGGCCCCCGAGTACAATGAGCAGTTCTTC. Protein sequence: CAWAPEYNEQFF.

This clonotype has ten or more counts. The J gene is TRBJ2-1, the V gene TRBV30, with D uncertain. From germline, CDR1 is GTSNPN and CDR2 SVGIG (reference sequence). The length of the CDR3 is 11 residues. V lost 3 bases to trimming and J lost 8 bases, with 8 bases between them. CDR3 in DNA: TGTGCCTGGAGGCGAGTCTATGAGCAGTTCTTC. This translates into CAWRRVYEQFF.

This clonotype was seen many times. This chain links TRBV7-2 with TRBJ2-7; 9 bases are shared with TRBD1. The CDR3 sequence is 16 residues long. Germline CDR1 and CDR2: SGHTA and FQGNSA. With V trimmed by 0 bases and J by 2 bases, 5 bases remained unmatched. Written as DNA, the CDR3 is TGTGCCAGCAGCTTAGCCGGGACAGGGACTCCCTACGAGCAGTACTTC. Its protein product is CASSLAGTGTPYEQYF.

This clonotype was seen at least ten times. In DNA form, the CDR3 reads TGTGCCAGCAGCTTAGGGGCGGTGAACACTGAAGCTTTCTTT. It is translated as CASSLGAVNTEAFF. The chain uses TRBV7-9 and TRBJ1-1, with D uncertain. CDR3 length: 14 residues. The V gene lost 1 base and the J gene lost 0 bases, with 6 bases spanning the gap. Germline lookup yields CDR1 SEHNR and CDR2 FQNEAQ (reference sequence).

The sample holds many counts of this clonotype. The rearrangement uses TRBV4-2 and TRBJ1-5; 8 nucleotides line up with TRBD1. V shed 0 bases, J shed 7 bases, and the junction held 8 bases outside the gene matches. Germline CDR1 is LGHNA and CDR2 is YNFKEQ. This CDR3 is built from 16 residues. CDR3 DNA: TGTGCCAGCAGCCAAGAGGAAGCAGGGGGCAGGCAGCCCCAGCATTTT. Its protein is CASSQEEAGGRQPQHF.

In its sample, this clonotype was seen many times. The chain has TRBV7-2 and TRBJ2-7, with TRBD1 matching over 7 bases. The CDR3 has 15 amino acids. With V trimmed by 2 bases and J by 2 bases, 6 bases remained unmatched. Germline CDR1 is SGHTA and CDR2 is FQGNSA. CDR3 in DNA: TGTGCCAGCAGCTTAAACTGGGACAGAACCTACGAGCAGTACTTC. Translated, it gives CASSLNWDRTYEQYF.

The chain carries TRBV5-6 and TRBJ2-5, with 9 bases that match TRBD1. The germline CDR1 and CDR2 sequences are SGHDT and YYEEEE. V lost 4 bases, J lost 5 bases, and 9 bases stayed unmatched. The CDR3 has 15 residues. The CDR3 DNA follows: TGTGCCAGCAGCCCGGGACAGGGAATTGGGGAGACCCAGTACTTC. This sequence encodes CASSPGQGIGETQYF.

This clonotype was seen ten or more times. This chain uses TRBV3-1 with TRBJ2-1; TRBD1 matches 9 bases. The J segment lost 4 bases and the V segment lost 6 bases, leaving 7 bases of the junction unmatched. The CDR3 is 15 amino acids. CDR1 LGHDT and CDR2 YNNKEL come from the germline V gene (reference sequence). As DNA, the CDR3 is TGTGCCAGCAGTGAACGACAGGGGGGTTACAATGAGCAGTTCTTC. It yields the protein CASSERQGGYNEQFF.

This clonotype showed up many times. The CDR3 bases are TGCAGTGCTAGAGTCGGGGGGAACTATGGCTACACCTTC. Protein: CSARVGGNYGYTF. This chain links TRBV20-1 with TRBJ1-2; D is possibly TRBD1 (5 bases). With 1 base removed from V and 2 bases from J, the gap between germline ends came to 8 bases. The V gene's germline CDR1 is DFQATT and CDR2 SNEGSKA (reference sequence). This CDR3 is 13 amino acids long.

This clonotype came up a few times. A read error may account for a junction end that differs from germline. The CDR3 nucleotides read TGTGCCAGCAGAGAAGGCTGGGACTATGGCTACACCTTC. Its protein is CASREGWDYGYTF. The chain combines TRBV6-1 with TRBJ1-2; D ambiguous. CDR3 length: 13 amino acids. CDR1 MNHNS and CDR2 SASEGT come from the germline V gene.

This clonotype was seen many times. The gene calls are TRBV24-1 and TRBJ2-7, with 8 nucleotides matching TRBD1. The J segment lost 6 bases and the V segment lost 5 bases, leaving 8 bases of the junction unmatched. The CDR3 is 14 residues long. The germline V gene has CDR1 KGHDR and CDR2 SFDVKD. The CDR3, as DNA: TGTGCCACCAGTGGGACAGGGCCTAGCAGCGAGCAGTACTTC. Amino acid sequence: CATSGTGPSSEQYF.